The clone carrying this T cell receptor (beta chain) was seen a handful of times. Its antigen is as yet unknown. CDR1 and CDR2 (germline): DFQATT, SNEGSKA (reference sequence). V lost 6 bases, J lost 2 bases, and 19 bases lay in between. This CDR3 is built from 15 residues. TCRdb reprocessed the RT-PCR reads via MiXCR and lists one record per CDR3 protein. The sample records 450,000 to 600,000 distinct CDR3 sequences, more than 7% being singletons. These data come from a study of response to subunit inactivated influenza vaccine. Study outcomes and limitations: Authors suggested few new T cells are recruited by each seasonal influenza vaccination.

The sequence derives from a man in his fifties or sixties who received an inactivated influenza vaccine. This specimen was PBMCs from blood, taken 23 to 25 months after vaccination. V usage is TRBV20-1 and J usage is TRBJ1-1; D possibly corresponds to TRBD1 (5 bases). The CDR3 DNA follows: TGCAGTGCGAGGGGAAGGGCCAGAGAAAACACTGAAGCTTTCTTT. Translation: CSARGRARENTEAFF.